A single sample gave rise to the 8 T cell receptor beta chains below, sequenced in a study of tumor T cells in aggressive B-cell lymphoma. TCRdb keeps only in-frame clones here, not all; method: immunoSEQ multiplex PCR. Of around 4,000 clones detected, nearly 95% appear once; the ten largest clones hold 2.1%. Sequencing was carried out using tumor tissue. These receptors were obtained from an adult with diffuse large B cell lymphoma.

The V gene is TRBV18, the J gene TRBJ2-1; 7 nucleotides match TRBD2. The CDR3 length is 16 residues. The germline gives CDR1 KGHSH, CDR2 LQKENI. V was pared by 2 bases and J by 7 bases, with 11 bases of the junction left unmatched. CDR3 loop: CASSPTLAGGGNEQFF. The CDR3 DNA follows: TGTGCCAGCTCACCAACCTTAGCGGGTGGAGGGAATGAGCAGTTCTTC.

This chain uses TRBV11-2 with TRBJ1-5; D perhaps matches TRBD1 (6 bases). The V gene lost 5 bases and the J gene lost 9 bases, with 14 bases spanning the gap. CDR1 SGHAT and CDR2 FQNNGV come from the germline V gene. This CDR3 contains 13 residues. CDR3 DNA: TGTGCCAGCAGCGTGGACAGCCTTGGGCCCCAGCATTTT. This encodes CASSVDSLGPQHF.

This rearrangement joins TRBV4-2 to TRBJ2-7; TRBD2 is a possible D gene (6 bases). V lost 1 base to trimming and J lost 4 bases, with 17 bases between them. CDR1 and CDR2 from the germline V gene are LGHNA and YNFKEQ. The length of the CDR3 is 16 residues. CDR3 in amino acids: CASSQGHSTSRYEQYF. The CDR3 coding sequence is TGTGCCAGCAGCCAAGGCCACTCGACTAGTCGATACGAGCAGTACTTC.

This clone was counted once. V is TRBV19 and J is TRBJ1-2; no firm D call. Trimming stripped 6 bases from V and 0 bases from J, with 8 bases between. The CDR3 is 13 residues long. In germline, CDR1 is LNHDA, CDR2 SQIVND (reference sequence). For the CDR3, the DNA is TGTGCCAGTAGGGGCAGTGCTAACTATGGCTACACCTTC. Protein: CASRGSANYGYTF. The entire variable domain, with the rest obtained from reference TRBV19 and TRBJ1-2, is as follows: DGGITQSPKYLFRKEGQNVTLSCEQNLNHDAMYWYRQDPGQGLRLIYYSQIVNDFQKGDIAEGYSVSREKKESFPLTVTSAQKNPTAFYLCASRGSANYGYTFGSGTRLTVV.

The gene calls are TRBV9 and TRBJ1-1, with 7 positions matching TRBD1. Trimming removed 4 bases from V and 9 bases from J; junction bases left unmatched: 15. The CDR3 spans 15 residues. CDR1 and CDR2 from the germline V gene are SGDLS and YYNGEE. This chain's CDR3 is CASSPQGQVQVKAFF. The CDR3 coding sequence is TGTGCCAGCAGCCCTCAAGGACAGGTCCAGGTTAAAGCTTTCTTT.

Written as DNA, the CDR3 is TGTGCCAGCAGCCGCGGGAGGGCCACCGGGGAGCTGTTTTTT. It codes for CASSRGRATGELFF. The chain is built from TRBV7-3 and TRBJ2-2, with 9 bases fitting TRBD2. Germline assignment: CDR1 SGHTA and CDR2 FQGTGA. This CDR3 region has 14 residues. V shed 5 bases, J shed 4 bases, and the junction held 2 bases outside the gene matches.

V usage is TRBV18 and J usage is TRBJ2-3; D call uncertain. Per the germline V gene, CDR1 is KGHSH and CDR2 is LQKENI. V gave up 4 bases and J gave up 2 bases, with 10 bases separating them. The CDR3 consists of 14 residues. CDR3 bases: TGTGCCAGCTCACAGCTAGACTTCACAGATACGCAGTATTTT. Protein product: CASSQLDFTDTQYF.

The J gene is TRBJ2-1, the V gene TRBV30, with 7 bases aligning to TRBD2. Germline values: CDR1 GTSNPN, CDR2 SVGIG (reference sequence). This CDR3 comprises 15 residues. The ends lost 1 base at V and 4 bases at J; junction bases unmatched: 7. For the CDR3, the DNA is TGTGCCTGGAGTGGGAGAAGCGGGACTTACAATGAGCAGTTCTTC. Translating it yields CAWSGRSGTYNEQFF.